The 14 T cell receptor beta chains presented below share a single source sample, sequenced in a study of blood T cell repertoires in COVID-19. Clones were sequenced by immunoSEQ multiplex PCR, and TCRdb holds only the in-frame ones, with some missing. The table shows about 300,000 clones, with 89% occurring only once. Sequencing was done on a sample of PBMCs or T cells enriched from blood (not recorded which). The receptors derive from a woman in her thirties or forties who had recovered from COVID-19.

The chain combines TRBV10-3 with TRBJ1-2; a weak D match, TRBD1 (6 bases). Germline CDR1 reads ENHRY; CDR2 reads SYGVKD. This CDR3 is built from 17 residues. Trimming pared 5 bases from V and 6 bases from J, leaving 25 bases between. The CDR3, as DNA: TGTGCCATCAGTCCCAACCCTAGACAGGTAGGTACCGATGGCTACACCTTC. Its translation is CAISPNPRQVGTDGYTF.

This chain connects TRBV4-1 to TRBJ2-3, with 9 nucleotides matching TRBD2. The V gene's germline CDR1 is MGHRA and CDR2 YSYEKL. Trimming took 1 base from V and 1 from J; bases not matched to a gene: 21. The CDR3 is made up of 22 amino acids. The CDR3 DNA follows: TGCGCCAGCAGCCAAGGGCCCCGATTCATCCCTCGGGCGGGAGGGGGCACAGATACGCAGTATTTT. This encodes CASSQGPRFIPRAGGGTDTQYF.

This rearrangement joins TRBV19 to TRBJ1-2; D is possibly TRBD1 (5 bases). The CDR3 contains 14 residues. CDR1 and CDR2 (germline): LNHDA, SQIVND (reference sequence). Trimming shortened V by 8 bases and J by 5 bases, and 18 bases separated the two germline ends. CDR3 sequence reads: CASSATASLYGYTF. The CDR3 bases are TGTGCCAGTTCGGCGACAGCCTCCTTGTATGGCTACACCTTC.

This chain links TRBV18 with TRBJ1-1; perhaps TRBD1 as D (5 bases). The V end lost 3 bases, the J end lost 3 bases, and 20 bases lay between the germline ends. CDR1 and CDR2 (germline): KGHSH, LQKENI. CDR3 length: 17 residues. This CDR3 reads CASSPRGIGRLDTEAFF. CDR3 DNA: TGTGCCAGCTCACCCCGGGGGATAGGAAGATTAGACACTGAAGCTTTCTTT.

The chain carries TRBV18 and TRBJ2-7; 11 bases are shared with TRBD2. The CDR3 consists of 18 residues. V lost 2 bases to trimming and J lost 0 bases; unmatched junction nucleotides: 9. In germline, CDR1 is KGHSH, CDR2 LQKENI. This chain's CDR3 is CASSPFSGSGGASYEQYF. The CDR3 DNA is TGTGCCAGCTCACCATTCAGCGGTAGCGGGGGGGCCTCCTACGAGCAGTACTTC.

The chain joins TRBV10-2 to TRBJ1-5; 9 positions agree with TRBD1. The CDR3 contains 15 residues. The V segment lost 1 base and the J segment 6 bases; nucleotides outside the gene matches: 4. Germline V gene lookup returns CDR1 WSHSY and CDR2 SAAADI. The CDR3 loop is CASSEWDREGQPQHF. For the CDR3, the DNA is TGCGCCAGCAGTGAGTGGGACAGGGAGGGTCAGCCCCAGCATTTT.

The chain employs TRBV28 and TRBJ1-1, with D perhaps matching TRBD1 (5 bases). V lost 3 bases and J 8 bases, leaving 13 bases between the germline ends. The length of the CDR3 is 13 residues. CDR1 is MDHEN, CDR2 SYDVKM, per germline. The CDR3 sequence: CASSLGQYREAFF. The CDR3, as DNA: TGTGCCAGCAGTTTGGGGCAGTACCGGGAAGCTTTCTTT.

The chain uses TRBV21-1 and TRBJ1-1; the table's D call of TRBD1 was not tested on the DNA. TRBV21-1 represents a pseudogene. The CDR3 length is 15 residues. This CDR3 reads CASSKAARGNTEAFF. The CDR3, as DNA: TGTGCCAGCAGCAAAGCGGCCAGGGGCAACACTGAAGCTTTCTTT.

DNA for the CDR3: TGTGCCAGCAGCGTAGAGGGACTGGGTTCTTATGGCTACACCTTC. Protein: CASSVEGLGSYGYTF. This chain joins TRBV9 and TRBJ1-2; a possible D gene is TRBD1 (5 bases). This CDR3 region has 15 residues. The germline gives CDR1 SGDLS, CDR2 YYNGEE. Trimming left V 0 bases short and J 5 bases short, with 14 bases between.

The rearrangement uses TRBV4-1 and TRBJ1-4; D remains ambiguous. V gave up 1 base and J gave up 2 bases, with 8 bases separating them. The CDR3 length is 15 residues. Germline-derived CDR1 and CDR2 are MGHRA and YSYEKL. The CDR3 reads CASSQVARTNEKLFF. The CDR3 DNA is TGCGCCAGCAGCCAAGTGGCACGTACTAATGAAAAACTGTTTTTT.

The sample holds a few counts of this clone. In DNA, the CDR3 is TGTGCCAGCACTTGGGACAGCCCCTACGAGCAGTACTTC. It yields the protein CASTWDSPYEQYF. The chain has TRBV6-5 and TRBJ2-7; 7 bases fit TRBD1. V lost 7 bases, J lost 2 bases, and 5 bases stayed unmatched. The CDR3 is 13 amino acids. Germline assignment: CDR1 MNHEY and CDR2 SVGAGI.

The chain combines TRBV20-1 with TRBJ2-7, with D possibly matching TRBD1 (6 bases). Germline V gene sequence: CDR1 DFQATT, CDR2 SNEGSKA (reference sequence). The CDR3 is made up of 14 amino acids. V was cut by 3 bases and J by 3 bases, with 15 bases left in between. The CDR3 DNA reads TGCAGTGCTAGTCCCGACAGGAACTTCTACGAGCAGTACTTC. This sequence encodes CSASPDRNFYEQYF.

The V call is TRBV27, the J call TRBJ1-5; 8 bases are shared with TRBD1. Germline CDR1 is MNHEY and CDR2 is SMNVEV (reference sequence). Unmatched junction bases numbered 13, after V lost 6 bases and J lost 6 bases. The CDR3 covers 16 residues. The CDR3 DNA is TGTGCCAGCAGAGAGGAGGCAGGGGGCTCGAGTCAGCCCCAGCATTTT. Translating it yields CASREEAGGSSQPQHF.

As regards this clone: This sample includes further DNA sequences coding for the same CDR3. This chain uses TRBV29-1 with TRBJ1-1; the D is unclear. Trimming cost V 3 bases and J 0 bases, with 8 bases left between them. The CDR3 has 13 residues. Germline CDR1 and CDR2: SQVTM and ANQGSEA. Written as DNA, the CDR3 is TGCAGCGTTGAGGGCAGATTGAACACTGAAGCTTTCTTT. It specifies CSVEGRLNTEAFF.